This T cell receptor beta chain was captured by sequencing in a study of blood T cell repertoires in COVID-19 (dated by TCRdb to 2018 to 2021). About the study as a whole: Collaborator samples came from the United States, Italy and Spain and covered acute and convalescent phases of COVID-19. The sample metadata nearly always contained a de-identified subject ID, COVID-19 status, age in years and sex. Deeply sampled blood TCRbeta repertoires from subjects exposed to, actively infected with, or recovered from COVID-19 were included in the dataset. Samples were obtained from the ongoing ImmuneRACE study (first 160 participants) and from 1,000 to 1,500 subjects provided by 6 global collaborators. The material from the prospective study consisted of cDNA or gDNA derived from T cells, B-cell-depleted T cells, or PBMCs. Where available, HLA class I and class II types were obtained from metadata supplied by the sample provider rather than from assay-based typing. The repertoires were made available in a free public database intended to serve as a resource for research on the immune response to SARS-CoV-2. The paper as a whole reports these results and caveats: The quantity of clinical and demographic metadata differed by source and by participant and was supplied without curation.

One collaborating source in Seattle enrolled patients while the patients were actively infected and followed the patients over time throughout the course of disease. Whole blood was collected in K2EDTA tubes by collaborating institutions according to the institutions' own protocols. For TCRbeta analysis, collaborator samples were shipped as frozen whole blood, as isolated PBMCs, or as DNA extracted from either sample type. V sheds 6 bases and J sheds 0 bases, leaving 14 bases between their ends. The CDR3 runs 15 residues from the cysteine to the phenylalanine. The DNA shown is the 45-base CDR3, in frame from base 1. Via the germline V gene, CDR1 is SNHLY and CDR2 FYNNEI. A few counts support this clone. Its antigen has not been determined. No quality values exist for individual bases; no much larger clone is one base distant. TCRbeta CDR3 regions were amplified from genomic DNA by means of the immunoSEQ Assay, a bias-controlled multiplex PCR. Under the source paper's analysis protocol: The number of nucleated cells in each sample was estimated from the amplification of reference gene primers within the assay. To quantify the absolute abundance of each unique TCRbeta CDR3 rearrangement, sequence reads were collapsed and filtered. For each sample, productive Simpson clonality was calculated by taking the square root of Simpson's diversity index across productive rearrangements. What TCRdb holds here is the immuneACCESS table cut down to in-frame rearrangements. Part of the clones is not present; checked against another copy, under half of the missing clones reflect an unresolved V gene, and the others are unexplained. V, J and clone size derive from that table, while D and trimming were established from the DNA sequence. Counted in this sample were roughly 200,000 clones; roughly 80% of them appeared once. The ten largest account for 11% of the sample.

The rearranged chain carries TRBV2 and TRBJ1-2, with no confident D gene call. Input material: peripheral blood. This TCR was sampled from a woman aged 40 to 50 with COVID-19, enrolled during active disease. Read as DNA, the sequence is TGTGCCAGCAGCGCGGGCCGTACGACTAACTATGGCTACACCTTC. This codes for CASSAGRTTNYGYTF.